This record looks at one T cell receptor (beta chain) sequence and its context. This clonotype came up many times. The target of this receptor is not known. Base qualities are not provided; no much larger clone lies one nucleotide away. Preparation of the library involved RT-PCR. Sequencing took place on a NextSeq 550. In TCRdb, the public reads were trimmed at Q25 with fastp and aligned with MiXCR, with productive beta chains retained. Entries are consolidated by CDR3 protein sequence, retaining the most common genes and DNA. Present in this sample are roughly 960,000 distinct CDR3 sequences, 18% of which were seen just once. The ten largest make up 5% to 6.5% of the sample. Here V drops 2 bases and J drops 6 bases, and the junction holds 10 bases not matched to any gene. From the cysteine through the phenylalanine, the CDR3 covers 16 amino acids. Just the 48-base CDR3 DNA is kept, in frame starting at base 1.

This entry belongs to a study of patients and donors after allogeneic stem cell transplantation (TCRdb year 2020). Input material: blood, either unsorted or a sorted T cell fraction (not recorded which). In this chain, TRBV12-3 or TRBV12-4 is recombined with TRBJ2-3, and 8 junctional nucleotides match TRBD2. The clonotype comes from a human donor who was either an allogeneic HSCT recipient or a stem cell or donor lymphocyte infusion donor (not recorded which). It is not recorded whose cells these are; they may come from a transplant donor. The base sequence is TGTGCCAGCAGTTTACACGGGGGGGCCCCGTACGATACGCAGTATTTT. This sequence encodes CASSLHGGAPYDTQYF.